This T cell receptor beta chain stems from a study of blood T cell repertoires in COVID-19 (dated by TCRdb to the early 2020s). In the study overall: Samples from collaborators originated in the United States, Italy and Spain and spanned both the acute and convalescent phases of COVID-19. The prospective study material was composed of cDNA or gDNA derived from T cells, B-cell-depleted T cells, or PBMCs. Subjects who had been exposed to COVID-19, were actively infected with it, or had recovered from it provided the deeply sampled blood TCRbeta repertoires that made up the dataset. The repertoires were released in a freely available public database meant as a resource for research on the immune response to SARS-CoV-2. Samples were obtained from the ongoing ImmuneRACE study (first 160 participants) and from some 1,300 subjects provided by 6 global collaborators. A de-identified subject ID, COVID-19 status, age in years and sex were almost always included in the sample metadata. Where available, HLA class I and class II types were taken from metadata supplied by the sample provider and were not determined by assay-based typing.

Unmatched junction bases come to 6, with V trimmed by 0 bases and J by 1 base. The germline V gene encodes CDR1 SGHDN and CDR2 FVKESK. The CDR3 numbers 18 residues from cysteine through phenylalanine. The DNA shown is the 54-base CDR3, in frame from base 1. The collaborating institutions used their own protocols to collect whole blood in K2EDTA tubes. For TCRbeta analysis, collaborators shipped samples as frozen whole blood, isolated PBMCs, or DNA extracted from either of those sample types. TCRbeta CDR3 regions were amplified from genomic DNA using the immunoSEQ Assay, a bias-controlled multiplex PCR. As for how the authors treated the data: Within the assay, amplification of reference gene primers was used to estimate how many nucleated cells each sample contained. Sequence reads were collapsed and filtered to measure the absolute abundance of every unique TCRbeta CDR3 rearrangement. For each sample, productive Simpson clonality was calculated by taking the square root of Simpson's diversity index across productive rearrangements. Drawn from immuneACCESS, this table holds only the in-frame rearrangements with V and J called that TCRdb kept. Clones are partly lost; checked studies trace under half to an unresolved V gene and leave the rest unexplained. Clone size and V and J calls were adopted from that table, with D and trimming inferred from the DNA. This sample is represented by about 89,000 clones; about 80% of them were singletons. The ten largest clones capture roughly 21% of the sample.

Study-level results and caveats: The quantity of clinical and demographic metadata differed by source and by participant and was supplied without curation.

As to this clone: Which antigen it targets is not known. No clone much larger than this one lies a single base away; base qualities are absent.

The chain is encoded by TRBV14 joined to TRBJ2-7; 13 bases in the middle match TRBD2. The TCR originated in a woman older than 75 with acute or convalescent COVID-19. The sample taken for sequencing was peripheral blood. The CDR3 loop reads CASSQEPQGLAGSYEQYF. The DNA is TGTGCCAGCAGCCAAGAACCGCAGGGACTAGCGGGATCCTACGAGCAGTACTTC.